Shown below are 30 T cell receptor beta chains from a single sample sequenced in a study of T-cell memory formation after mild COVID-19. Each CDR3 protein gets one entry after TCRdb re-called the 5' RACE reads with MiXCR. The table includes some 320,000 distinct CDR3 sequences, around an eighth detected once. Input material: PBMCs or a T cell subset sorted from them (not recorded which). Every receptor here comes from a man aged 18 to 30 who had mild COVID-19 (a few samples of this study predate the infection). Cell type and time point are not known.

This clonotype was found a few times. This sequence joins TRBV6-5 and TRBJ2-3; 8 bases match TRBD1. Germline CDR1 is MNHEY and CDR2 is SVGAGI. With 5 bases clipped from V and 13 bases from J, the junction kept 17 bases outside the gene matches. CDR3 length equals 15 residues. CDR3 bases: TGTGCCAGCAGTACCCGGACAGGGAAGAGACAACTGGAGTATTTT. Its translation: CASSTRTGKRQLEYF.

Only a few counts were recorded for this clonotype. This rearrangement joins TRBV7-3 to TRBJ2-7; D unresolved. The CDR3 is 16 amino acids. CDR1 and CDR2 (germline): SGHTA, FQGTGA. V lost 5 bases to trimming and J lost 3 bases, with 20 bases between them. CDR3 loop: CASSPSRSTDRYEQYV. As DNA, the CDR3 is TGTGCCAGCAGCCCCAGCAGGAGTACCGATCGCTACGAGCAGTACGTC.

This chain connects TRBV4-1 to TRBJ2-2; no clear D gene. Trimming stripped 4 bases from V and 6 bases from J, with 12 bases between. The germline CDR1 and CDR2 sequences are MGHRA and YSYEKL. This CDR3 is built from 14 residues. CDR3 nucleotide sequence: TGCGCCAGCAGCCTCCCCAGGCTCTCCGGGGAGCTGTTTTTT. Its protein is CASSLPRLSGELFF.

This clonotype was seen only a few times. The chain links TRBV10-2 to TRBJ2-1; 9 nucleotides line up with TRBD2. V was pared by 0 bases and J by 1 base, with 10 bases of the junction left unmatched. CDR1 is WSHSY and CDR2 is SAAADI in the germline V gene. CDR3 length equals 19 residues. The CDR3 DNA reads as TGCGCCAGCAGTGAGTCCGTCGGGAGAGCGGGGGGATCCTACAATGAGCAGTTCTTC. It codes for CASSESVGRAGGSYNEQFF.

The sample holds a few counts of this clonotype. The gene calls are TRBV10-3 and TRBJ1-6; no clear D gene. The CDR3 sequence is 16 residues long. V was clipped by 6 bases and J by 7 bases, with 19 bases between them. From germline, CDR1 is ENHRY and CDR2 SYGVKD. DNA of the CDR3: TGTGCCATCAGGGGCGGGCCGGGCAAGGAGAATTCACCCCTCCACTTT. This gives the protein CAIRGGPGKENSPLHF.

V is TRBV18 and J is TRBJ2-7, with 8 bases fitting TRBD2. The germline gives CDR1 KGHSH, CDR2 LQKENI. The CDR3 extends over 13 amino acids. Losses at the gene ends were 8 bases for V and 6 bases for J; bases not matched to a gene: 9. The CDR3 nucleotides are TGTGCCAGCGCAGAAAGCGGGGGAGGCGAGCAGTACGTC. This translates into CASAESGGGEQYV.

Written as DNA, the CDR3 is TGTGCCAGCAGGATCGGGACTAGCGGGGGAAATGAGCAGTTCTTC. Protein product: CASRIGTSGGNEQFF. This chain links TRBV7-2 with TRBJ2-1; 14 bases line up with TRBD2. Germline assignment: CDR1 SGHTA and CDR2 FQGNSA. The CDR3 has 15 residues. V shed 6 bases and J 7 bases; nucleotides not matched to a gene: 5.

For this clonotype: Being one base from a much bigger clone, this may be a read error. This chain connects TRBV6-2 or TRBV6-3 to TRBJ2-1; D gene ambiguous. The V gene lost 5 bases and the J gene lost 3 bases, with 5 bases spanning the gap. CDR1 and CDR2 (germline): MNHEY, SVGEGT. There are 12 residues in the CDR3. DNA for the CDR3: TGTGCCAGCAGTAGCTTCTACAATGAGCAGTTCTTC. It is translated as CASSSFYNEQFF.

The chain joins TRBV12-3 or TRBV12-4 to TRBJ1-1; D is uncertain. The CDR3 is 14 amino acids. The germline V and J ends were trimmed by 2 bases and 1 base, with 8 bases remaining between them. This chain's CDR3 is CASSLRRSNTEAFF. CDR3 bases: TGTGCCAGCAGTTTAAGGCGGTCGAACACTGAAGCTTTCTTT.

This clonotype was counted between two and nine times. V gene TRBV7-3 combines with J gene TRBJ2-3; D remains unclear. Trimming removed 3 bases from V and 6 bases from J, with 7 bases in between. Germline values: CDR1 SGHTA, CDR2 FQGTGA. The CDR3 has 12 amino acids. CDR3 protein: CASSFTQDTQYF. The CDR3 DNA sequence: TGTGCCAGCAGCTTCACCCAGGATACGCAGTATTTT.

This clonotype came up a few times. The chain uses TRBV29-1 and TRBJ2-1; D is possibly TRBD2 (5 bases). CDR1 and CDR2 from the germline V gene are SQVTM and ANQGSEA. Trimming left V 7 bases short and J 5 bases short, with 15 bases between. The CDR3 consists of 13 residues. The CDR3 here is CSGHPGDHNEQFF. The CDR3 DNA reads TGCAGCGGCCACCCCGGGGATCACAATGAGCAGTTCTTC.

Only a few counts were recorded for this clonotype. This chain uses TRBV5-1 with TRBJ2-7, with D perhaps being TRBD1 or TRBD2 (5 bases each). Per the germline V gene, CDR1 is SGHRS and CDR2 is YFSETQ. Between the trimmed V and J ends, which lost 3 bases and 2 bases, there was a span of 12 bases. CDR3 size: 14 residues. The CDR3 coding sequence is TGCGCCAGCAGCTGGGGACCTGGCGCCTACGAGCAGTACGTC. Translating gives CASSWGPGAYEQYV.

The genes are TRBV12-3 or TRBV12-4 and TRBJ1-2; D is unresolved. The CDR3 is made up of 12 amino acids. Trimming shortened V by 4 bases and J by 8 bases, and 11 bases separated the two germline ends. The CDR3 sequence is CASSSPPGGYTF. The CDR3 DNA reads TGTGCCAGCAGTTCCCCCCCAGGAGGCTACACCTTC.

This clonotype was counted only a few times. The CDR3 here is CASSPRVGQAEAFF. CDR3 in DNA: TGTGCCAGCAGTCCACGAGTGGGACAGGCTGAAGCTTTCTTT. V usage is TRBV25-1 and J usage is TRBJ1-1, with 8 bases that match TRBD1. Germline values: CDR1 MGHDK, CDR2 SYGVNS. Germline trimming cut 5 bases from V and 6 bases from J; bases unmatched to any gene: 8. This CDR3 has 14 amino acids.

The V and J genes are TRBV7-2 and TRBJ2-5; perhaps TRBD1 as D (6 bases). This CDR3 is built from 15 residues. Trimming shortened V by 5 bases and J by 1 base, and 14 bases separated the two germline ends. Germline CDR1 and CDR2: SGHTA and FQGNSA. The CDR3 spells CASSLRYRAQETQYF. CDR3 nucleotide sequence: TGTGCCAGCAGCCTAAGATACAGGGCCCAAGAGACCCAGTACTTC. The full variable domain, rest sourced from reference TRBV7-2 and TRBJ2-5, is GAGVSQSPSNKVTEKGKDVELRCDPISGHTALYWYRQSLGQGLEFLIYFQGNSAPDKSGLPSDRFSAERTGGSVSTLTIQRTQQEDSAVYLCASSLRYRAQETQYFGPGTRLLVL.

V is TRBV6-5 and J is TRBJ1-2; the D gene is possibly TRBD1 (5 bases). Germline V lookup: CDR1 MNHEY, CDR2 SVGAGI. The CDR3 is 13 residues long. V was cut by 5 bases and J by 8 bases, with 15 bases left in between. CDR3 sequence reads: CASSPSWEGGYTF. The CDR3 bases are TGTGCCAGCAGTCCCTCCTGGGAGGGGGGCTACACCTTC.

This clonotype was detected a few times. The genes are TRBV7-2 and TRBJ2-2; TRBD1 or TRBD2 may be the D gene (6 bases each). The CDR3 spans 14 residues. Germline values: CDR1 SGHTA, CDR2 FQGNSA. V lost 6 bases and J lost 4, with 12 bases in between. The CDR3 bases are TGTGCCAGCAGGATAGGGGGGCGCACCGGGGAGCTGTTTTTT. It codes for CASRIGGRTGELFF.

This chain connects TRBV6-5 to TRBJ2-2, with D possibly being TRBD1 (6 bases). CDR1 and CDR2 from the germline V gene are MNHEY and SVGAGI. V was cut by 0 bases and J by 0 bases, with 20 bases left in between. The CDR3 is 20 amino acids. CDR3 sequence: CASSYSMVLYRVTNTGELFF. CDR3 DNA: TGTGCCAGCAGTTACTCGATGGTCCTGTACAGGGTTACGAACACCGGGGAGCTGTTTTTT.

The chain carries TRBV7-9 and TRBJ2-1; D may be TRBD1 (6 bases). The germline CDR1 and CDR2 sequences are SEHNR and FQNEAQ (reference sequence). Between the trimmed V and J ends, which lost 6 bases and 8 bases, there was a span of 20 bases. The CDR3 extends over 15 amino acids. The CDR3 DNA is TGTGCCAGCAGTCTCGACAGGCCCCCGAGGCATGAGCAGTTCTTC. This sequence encodes CASSLDRPPRHEQFF.

This clonotype was observed once. The rearrangement uses TRBV18 and TRBJ2-7, with D hard to call. Trimming cost V 3 bases and J 0 bases, with 6 bases left between them. The germline V gene encodes CDR1 KGHSH and CDR2 LQKENI. This CDR3 contains 13 residues. The CDR3 region has the DNA TGTGCCAGCTCACCGCCGATCTCCTACGAGCAGTACGTC. It translates to CASSPPISYEQYV.

This sequence joins TRBV10-3 and TRBJ1-3, with a weak D call TRBD1 (5 bases). This CDR3 contains 15 residues. CDR1 is ENHRY and CDR2 is SYGVKD in the germline V gene. V lost 0 bases, J lost 8 bases, and 14 bases lay in between. CDR3 DNA: TGTGCCATCAGTGAGTCGCAGGGTCGTGCTGACACCATATATTTT. Translating gives CAISESQGRADTIYF.

The rearrangement links TRBV7-2 to TRBJ2-7; TRBD2 matches 7 bases. After removal of 6 bases from V and 0 bases from J, the junction contained 5 bases not matched to a gene. The CDR3 runs 14 residues. Germline CDR1 and CDR2: SGHTA and FQGNSA. This chain's CDR3 is CASSSGGNSYEQYF. The DNA of the CDR3 is TGTGCCAGCAGTTCGGGGGGTAACTCCTACGAGCAGTACTTC.

J is TRBJ1-2 and V is TRBV7-2; D gene ambiguous. CDR1 is SGHTA, CDR2 FQGNSA, per germline. The ends were cut back, 5 bases at V and 4 bases at J, with 11 bases in the middle. This CDR3 comprises 13 residues. The CDR3 here is CASSHDGIYGYTF. CDR3 DNA sequence: TGTGCCAGCAGCCATGACGGCATCTATGGCTACACCTTC.

This clonotype was counted between two and nine times. The V gene is TRBV4-3, the J gene TRBJ1-5; D is undetermined. V was trimmed by 6 bases and J by 0 bases, leaving 9 bases between them. CDR3 size: 14 residues. Per the germline V gene, CDR1 is LGHNA and CDR2 is YSLEER. The chain's CDR3 is CASSNDYSNQPQHF. The CDR3 DNA is TGCGCCAGCAGTAACGATTATAGCAATCAGCCCCAGCATTTT.

The chain combines TRBV6-2 or TRBV6-3 with TRBJ2-5, with 8 bases lining up with TRBD2. In germline, CDR1 is MNHEY, CDR2 SVGEGT. The CDR3 loop spans 14 amino acids. Trimming removed 0 bases from V and 3 bases from J; junction bases left unmatched: 0. The CDR3 protein is CASSYSSGEETQYF. CDR3 nucleotide sequence: TGTGCCAGCAGTTACTCTAGCGGGGAAGAGACCCAGTACTTC.

J is TRBJ1-6 and V is TRBV7-2; 9 bases agree with TRBD1. From germline, CDR1 is SGHTA and CDR2 FQGNSA. J was trimmed by 8 bases and V by 6 bases; bases with no gene match: 5. The CDR3 covers 14 residues. The CDR3 region is CASSWTGEYSPLHF. The CDR3 nucleotides are TGTGCCAGCAGTTGGACAGGGGAGTATTCACCCCTCCACTTT.

This clonotype was seen repeatedly, ten times or more. The rearrangement joins TRBV6-6 to TRBJ2-1, with a tentative D call TRBD2 (6 bases). CDR1 and CDR2 from the germline V gene are MNHNY and SVGAGI (reference sequence). V was clipped by 0 bases and J by 0 bases, with 18 bases between them. The CDR3 is made up of 19 amino acids. The CDR3, as DNA: TGTGCCAGCAGTTACTCGACGGAGATAGCGGAAAACTCCTACAATGAGCAGTTCTTC. It translates to CASSYSTEIAENSYNEQFF.

V gene TRBV20-1 combines with J gene TRBJ1-2; the D is unclear. The CDR3 is 13 residues long. Trimming left V 3 bases short and J 0 bases short, with 8 bases between. Germline V gene sequence: CDR1 DFQATT, CDR2 SNEGSKA (reference sequence). The CDR3 region is CSARDRANYGYTF. In DNA form, the CDR3 reads TGCAGTGCTAGGGACCGAGCTAACTATGGCTACACCTTC.

This clonotype has ten or more counts. V gene TRBV29-1 combines with J gene TRBJ1-2; D is perhaps TRBD1 (6 bases). Germline V CDR1 and CDR2: SQVTM, ANQGSEA. CDR3 size: 14 residues. V gave up 5 bases and J gave up 2 bases, with 15 bases separating them. CDR3 region: CSVPRGRSNYGYTF. The CDR3 nucleotides read TGCAGCGTTCCCAGGGGTCGGTCGAACTATGGCTACACCTTC.

This clonotype was seen a few times. This sequence joins TRBV7-2 and TRBJ2-3; 7 bases line up with TRBD2. Germline assignment: CDR1 SGHTA and CDR2 FQGNSA. After removal of 7 bases from V and 8 bases from J, the junction contained 6 bases not matched to a gene. CDR3 size: 12 residues. CDR3 sequence: CASTLGGSTQYF. For the CDR3, the DNA is TGTGCCAGCACCCTGGGGGGGAGTACGCAGTATTTT.